Sequencing of this T cell receptor beta chain was carried out in a study of T cell changes during pregnancy in multiple sclerosis. V was clipped by 0 bases and J by 7 bases, with 15 bases between them. The CDR3 is made up of 15 amino acids. CDR1 and CDR2 (germline): MNHNY, SVGAGI (reference sequence). Some clones are missing from TCRdb's copy, which holds only in-frame ones; the method was immunoSEQ multiplex PCR. In the table there are approximately 92,000 clones, roughly 90% of which are singletons. This clone was seen once. The sequences come from peripheral blood, collected in the first trimester of pregnancy. This chain connects TRBV6-6 to TRBJ2-5; D may be TRBD2 (6 bases). The TCR comes from a female donor with multiple sclerosis, enrolled in a pregnancy study. The CDR3 DNA reads as TGTGCCAGCAGTTACTCGATGCAGGGAGCGGGGACCCAGTACTTC. Amino acid sequence: CASSYSMQGAGTQYF.